Sequencing of this T cell receptor beta chain was carried out in a study of blood T cell repertoires in COVID-19. V lost 3 bases to trimming and J lost 0 bases, with 11 bases between them. CDR3 length: 16 residues. Germline CDR1 is MGHRA and CDR2 is YSYEKL. What the recovered Cohort 3 donors had was two negative PCRs, clearance, or symptom resolution. A few counts support this clone. Methods used by the authors: The assay estimated nucleated cells by amplifying reference gene primers. Clones were sequenced by immunoSEQ multiplex PCR, and TCRdb holds only the in-frame ones, with some missing. That table is the source of V, J and clone size, and D and trimming were worked out from the DNA. The table includes a few hundred thousand clones, 70% to 90% detected once.

This clonotype was sampled from a man aged 30 to 45 who had recovered from COVID-19. The rearrangement links TRBV4-1 to TRBJ2-2, with D unresolved. The sequencing input was PBMCs or T cells enriched from blood (not recorded which). Here the CDR3 reads CASSHGPVANTGELFF. As DNA, the CDR3 is TGCGCCAGCAGCCATGGGCCGGTCGCGAACACCGGGGAGCTGTTTTTT.